What follows is one TCR beta chain and its context. Its antigen is not known. These data belong to a study of shared clonotypes between healthy human individuals. Donors were healthy HIV-negative adults without recently reported acute infections or vaccinations. It was into CD45RA+ naive and CD45RA-negative memory subsets that the CD4+ cells were split. Assay used: immunoSEQ multiplex PCR; TCRdb lists only in-frame clones, some missing. The table has about 1.1 million clones, more than 75% seen once. Study-wide results and caveats: In this cohort, only blood was sampled, and tissue repertoires likely differ. Shared across several donors were around 5% of the naive CD4 clonotypes.

Trimming removed 3 bases from V and 16 bases from J; junction bases left unmatched: 11. CDR1 and CDR2 (germline): KGHSY, FQNENV. This CDR3 comprises 13 residues. The chain combines TRBV16 with TRBJ2-1; the match to TRBD2 covers 8 bases. Material for sequencing was memory CD4+ T cells from PBMCs. Documented subset: CD45RA-negative fraction. The sequence was collected from a man aged 18 to 29 in good health. Some clones in this sample may be carry-over from other donors' samples. CDR3 sequence reads: CASSQGLEITFFF. In nucleotides, the CDR3 is TGTGCCAGCAGCCAGGGACTAGAGATCACATTTTTCTTC.